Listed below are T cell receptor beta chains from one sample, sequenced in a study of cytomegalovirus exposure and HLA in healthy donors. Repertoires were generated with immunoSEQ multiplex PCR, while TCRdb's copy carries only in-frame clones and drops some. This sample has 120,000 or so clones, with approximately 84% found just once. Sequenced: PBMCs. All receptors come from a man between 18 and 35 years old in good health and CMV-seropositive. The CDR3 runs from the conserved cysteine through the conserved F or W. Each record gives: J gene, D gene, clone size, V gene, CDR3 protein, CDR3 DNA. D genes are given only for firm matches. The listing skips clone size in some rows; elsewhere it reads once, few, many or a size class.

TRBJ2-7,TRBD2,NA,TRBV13,CASSLGPASGSSYEQYF,TGTGCCAGCAGCTTAGGTCCGGCTAGCGGAAGCTCCTACGAGCAGTACTTC
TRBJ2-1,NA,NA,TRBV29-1,CSVTVRDSGYNEQFF,TGCAGCGTCACCGTCCGGGACTCAGGATACAATGAGCAGTTCTTC
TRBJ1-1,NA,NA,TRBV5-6,CASSLSMSRLETEAFF,TGTGCCAGCAGCTTGTCGATGTCGCGGTTGGAGACTGAAGCTTTCTTT
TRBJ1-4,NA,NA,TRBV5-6,CASSFVRGTREKLFF,TGTGCCAGCAGCTTTGTTCGAGGTACAAGGGAAAAACTGTTTTTT
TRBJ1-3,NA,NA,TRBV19,CASSIPNRAGNTIYF,TGTGCCAGTAGCATACCCAACAGGGCGGGAAACACCATATATTTT
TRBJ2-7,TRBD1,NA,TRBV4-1,CASSQEGPTGFEQYF,TGCGCCAGCAGCCAAGAGGGCCCGACAGGGTTCGAGCAGTACTTC
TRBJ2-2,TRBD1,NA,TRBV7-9,CSSSSNLGQGPTGELFF,TGTTCCAGCAGCTCGAACCTGGGACAGGGGCCCACCGGGGAGCTGTTTTTT
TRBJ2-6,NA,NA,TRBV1,CTSSHNPRPGQGLSGANVLTF,TGCACCAGCAGCCATAACCCGCGGCCGGGACAGGGGCTCTCTGGGGCCAACGTCCTGACTTTC
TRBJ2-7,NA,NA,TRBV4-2,CASSQGLGQDTYEQYF,TGTGCCAGCAGCCAAGGTTTAGGTCAGGATACGTACGAGCAGTACTTC
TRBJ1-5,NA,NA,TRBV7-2,CASSLTGIPNQPQHF,TGTGCCAGCAGCTTAACCGGGATACCCAATCAGCCCCAGCATTTT
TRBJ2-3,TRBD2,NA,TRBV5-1,CASSLGGGVTDTQYF,TGCGCCAGCAGCTTGGGCGGGGGGGTAACAGATACGCAGTATTTT
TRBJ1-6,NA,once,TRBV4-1,CASSQDSRTANSYNSPLHF,TGCGCCAGCAGCCAAGATAGTCGTACAGCCAACTCCTATAATTCACCCCTCCACTTT
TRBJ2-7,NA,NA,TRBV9,CASSVLGGSYEQYF,TGTGCCAGCAGCGTACTTGGGGGGTCCTACGAGCAGTACTTC
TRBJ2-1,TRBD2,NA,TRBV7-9,CASSDTGTSILNEQFF,TGTGCCAGCAGCGACACCGGGACTAGTATCCTCAATGAGCAGTTCTTC
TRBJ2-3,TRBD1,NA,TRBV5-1,CASSPSTGDFADTQYF,TGCGCCAGCAGCCCCTCGACAGGGGATTTTGCAGATACGCAGTATTTT
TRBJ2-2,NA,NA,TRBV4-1,CASSQVISMASQRAGELFF,TGCGCCAGCAGCCAAGTTATCTCCATGGCCTCTCAGCGGGCCGGGGAGCTGTTTTTT
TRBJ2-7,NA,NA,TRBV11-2,CASSLDGGPRTYEQYF,TGTGCCAGCAGCTTAGACGGGGGGCCCCGGACCTACGAGCAGTACTTC
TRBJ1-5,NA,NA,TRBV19,CASSTSTRLGTLKESNQPQHF,TGTGCCAGTAGTACCTCCACCCGCCTCGGGACTCTCAAGGAGAGCAATCAGCCCCAGCATTTT
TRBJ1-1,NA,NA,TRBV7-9,CSSRHSGEPEAFF,TGTTCCAGCAGACACTCAGGGGAACCTGAAGCTTTCTTT
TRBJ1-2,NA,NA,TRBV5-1,CASSLDGGANYGYTF,TGCGCCAGCAGCTTGGATGGAGGGGCTAACTATGGCTACACCTTC
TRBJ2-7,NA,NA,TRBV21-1,CASSKRRAQYF,TGTGCCAGCAGCAAACGGAGGGCGCAGTACTTC
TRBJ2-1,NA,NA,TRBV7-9,CASSHGTFNLYNEQFF,TGTGCCAGCAGCCACGGGACTTTTAATCTTTACAATGAGCAGTTCTTC
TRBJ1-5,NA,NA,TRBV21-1,CASSNPGGDNQPQHF,TGTGCCAGCAGCAACCCAGGGGGTGACAATCAGCCCCAGCATTTT
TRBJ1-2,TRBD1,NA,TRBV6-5,CASSYGQGVMDGYTF,TGTGCCAGCAGTTACGGCCAGGGGGTAATGGATGGCTACACCTTC
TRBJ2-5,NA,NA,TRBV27,CASSYEGRGETQYF,TGTGCCAGCAGTTATGAGGGCCGAGGAGAGACCCAGTACTTC
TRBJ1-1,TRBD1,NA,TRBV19,CASSTRTGALLNTEAFF,TGTGCCAGTAGTACCCGGACAGGGGCGCTCCTAAACACTGAAGCTTTCTTT